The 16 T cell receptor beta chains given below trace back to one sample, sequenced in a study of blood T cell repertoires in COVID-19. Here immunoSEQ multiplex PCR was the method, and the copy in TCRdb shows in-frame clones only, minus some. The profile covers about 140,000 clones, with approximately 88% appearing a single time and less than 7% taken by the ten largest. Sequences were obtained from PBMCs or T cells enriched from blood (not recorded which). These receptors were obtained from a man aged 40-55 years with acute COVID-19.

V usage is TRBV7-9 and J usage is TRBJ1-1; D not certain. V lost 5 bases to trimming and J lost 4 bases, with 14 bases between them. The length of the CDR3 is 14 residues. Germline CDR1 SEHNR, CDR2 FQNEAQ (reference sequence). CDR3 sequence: CASSLRTWSTEAFF. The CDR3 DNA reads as TGTGCCAGCAGCCTCCGGACTTGGTCCACTGAAGCTTTCTTT. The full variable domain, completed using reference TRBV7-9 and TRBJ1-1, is DTGVSQNPRHKITKRGQNVTFRCDPISEHNRLYWYRQTLGQGPEFLTYFQNEAQLEKSRLLSDRFSAERPKGSFSTLEIQRTEQGDSAMYLCASSLRTWSTEAFFGQGTRLTVV.

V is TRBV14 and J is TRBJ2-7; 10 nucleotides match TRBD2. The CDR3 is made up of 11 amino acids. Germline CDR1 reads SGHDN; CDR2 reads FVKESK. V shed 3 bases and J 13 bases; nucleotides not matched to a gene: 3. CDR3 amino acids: CASSHTSGIYF. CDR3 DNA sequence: TGTGCCAGCAGCCATACTAGCGGGATATACTTC.

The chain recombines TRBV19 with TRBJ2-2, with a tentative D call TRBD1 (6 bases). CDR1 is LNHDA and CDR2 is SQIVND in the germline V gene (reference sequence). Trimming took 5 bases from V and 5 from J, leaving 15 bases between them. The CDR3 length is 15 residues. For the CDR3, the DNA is TGTGCCAGTAGTCTCGGCAGGGGCGTTACCGGGGAGCTGTTTTTT. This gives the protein CASSLGRGVTGELFF.

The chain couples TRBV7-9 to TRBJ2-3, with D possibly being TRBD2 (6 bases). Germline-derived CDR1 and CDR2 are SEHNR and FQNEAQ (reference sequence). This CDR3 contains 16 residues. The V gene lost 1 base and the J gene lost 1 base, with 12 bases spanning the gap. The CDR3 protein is CASSLVRGLGTDTQYF. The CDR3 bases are TGTGCCAGCAGCTTAGTGCGGGGACTTGGCACAGATACGCAGTATTTT.

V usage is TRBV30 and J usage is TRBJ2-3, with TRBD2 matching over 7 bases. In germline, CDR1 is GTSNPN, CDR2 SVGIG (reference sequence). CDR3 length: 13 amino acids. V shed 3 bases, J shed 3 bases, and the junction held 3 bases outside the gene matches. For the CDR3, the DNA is TGTGCCTGGAGCGGGGGGTGGACAGATACGCAGTATTTT. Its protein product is CAWSGGWTDTQYF.

CDR3 residues: CASRLARDPTYNEQFF. The DNA of the CDR3 is TGTGCAAGTCGCTTAGCGCGGGACCCGACCTACAATGAGCAGTTCTTC. The chain couples TRBV12-2 to TRBJ2-1; TRBD2 is taken as the D call from the table, unchecked against the DNA. TRBV12-2 corresponds to a pseudogene. CDR3 size: 16 residues.

CDR3 sequence (DNA): TGTGCCAGCAGCGCGGGACCAGGGGACAGCAACACTGAAGCTTTCTTT. Translated, it gives CASSAGPGDSNTEAFF. J is TRBJ1-1 and V is TRBV9; 7 positions match TRBD1. V lost 3 bases, J lost 2 bases, and 10 bases stayed unmatched. Looked up from germline, CDR1 is SGDLS and CDR2 is YYNGEE. The CDR3 spans 16 residues. Variable domain in full (rest from reference TRBV9 and TRBJ1-1): DSGVTQTPKHLITATGQRVTLRCSPRSGDLSVYWYQQSLDQGLQFLIQYYNGEERAKGNILERFSAQQFPDLHSELNLSSLELGDSALYFCASSAGPGDSNTEAFFGQGTRLTVV.

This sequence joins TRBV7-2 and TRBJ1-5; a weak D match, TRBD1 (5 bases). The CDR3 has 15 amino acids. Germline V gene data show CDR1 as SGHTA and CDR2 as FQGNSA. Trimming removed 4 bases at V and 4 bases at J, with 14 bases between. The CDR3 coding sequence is TGTGCCAGCAGCTCAAGGGCAGGGCGAAATCAGCCCCAGCATTTT. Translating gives CASSSRAGRNQPQHF.

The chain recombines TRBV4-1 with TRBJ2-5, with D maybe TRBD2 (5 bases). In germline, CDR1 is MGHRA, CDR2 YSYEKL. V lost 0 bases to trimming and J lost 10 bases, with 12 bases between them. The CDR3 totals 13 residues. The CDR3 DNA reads TGCGCCAGCAGCCAAGAGAGAGGGTCCGACCAGTACTTC. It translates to CASSQERGSDQYF.

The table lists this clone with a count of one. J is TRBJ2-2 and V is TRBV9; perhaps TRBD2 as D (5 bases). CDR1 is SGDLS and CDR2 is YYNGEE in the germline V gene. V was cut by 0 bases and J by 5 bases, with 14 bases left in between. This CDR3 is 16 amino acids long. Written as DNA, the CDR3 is TGTGCCAGCAGCGTAGGGTCTAGCTCCGAAACCGGGGAGCTGTTTTTT. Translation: CASSVGSSSETGELFF.

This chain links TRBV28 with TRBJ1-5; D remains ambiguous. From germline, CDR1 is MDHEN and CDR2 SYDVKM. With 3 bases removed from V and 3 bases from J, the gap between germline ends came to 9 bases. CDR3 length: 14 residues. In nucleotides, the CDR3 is TGTGCCAGCAGTTTCGCCAGGTTCAATCAGCCCCAGCATTTT. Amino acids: CASSFARFNQPQHF.

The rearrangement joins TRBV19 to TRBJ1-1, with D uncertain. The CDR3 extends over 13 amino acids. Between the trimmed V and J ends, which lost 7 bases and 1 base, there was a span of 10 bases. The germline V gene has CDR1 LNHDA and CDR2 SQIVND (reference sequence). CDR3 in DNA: TGTGCCAGTACCAATACAAGGAACACTGAAGCTTTCTTT. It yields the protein CASTNTRNTEAFF.

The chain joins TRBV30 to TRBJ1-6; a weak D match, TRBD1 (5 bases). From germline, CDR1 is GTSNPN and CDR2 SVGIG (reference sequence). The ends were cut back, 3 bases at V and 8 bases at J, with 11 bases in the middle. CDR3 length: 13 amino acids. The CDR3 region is CAWSDGGDSPLHF. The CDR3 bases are TGTGCCTGGAGCGACGGGGGGGATTCACCCCTCCACTTT.

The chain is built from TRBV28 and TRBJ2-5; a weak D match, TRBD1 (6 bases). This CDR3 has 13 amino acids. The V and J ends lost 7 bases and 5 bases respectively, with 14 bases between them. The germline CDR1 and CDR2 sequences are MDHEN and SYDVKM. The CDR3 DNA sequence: TGTGCCAGCACTCCAGGGGTGCGGGAGACCCAGTACTTC. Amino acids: CASTPGVRETQYF.

CDR3 in DNA: TGTGCCAGCAGTTACTCAGCCAGGGCATACGAGCAGTACTTC. It is translated as CASSYSARAYEQYF. The J gene is TRBJ2-7, the V gene TRBV6-5; D is possibly TRBD1 (5 bases). The CDR3 length is 14 residues. From germline, CDR1 is MNHEY and CDR2 SVGAGI. The ends were cut back, 0 bases at V and 4 bases at J, with 10 bases in the middle.

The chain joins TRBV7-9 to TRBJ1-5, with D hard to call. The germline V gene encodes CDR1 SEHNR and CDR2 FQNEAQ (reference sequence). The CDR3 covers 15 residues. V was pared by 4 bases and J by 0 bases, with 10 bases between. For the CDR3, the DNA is TGTGCCAGCAGCTACGACTCCACTAGCAATCAGCCCCAGCATTTT. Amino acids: CASSYDSTSNQPQHF. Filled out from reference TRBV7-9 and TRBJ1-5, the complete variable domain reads DTGVSQNPRHKITKRGQNVTFRCDPISEHNRLYWYRQTLGQGPEFLTYFQNEAQLEKSRLLSDRFSAERPKGSFSTLEIQRTEQGDSAMYLCASSYDSTSNQPQHFGDGTRLSIL.